A selection of T cell receptor beta chains follows, all from one sample in a study of monozygotic twins with inflammatory bowel disease. TCRdb reprocessed the 5' RACE reads and stores each CDR3 protein as one record, lacking DNA. This sample contains 420,000 or so distinct CDR3 sequences. Sequenced input: blood. All receptors come from a human donor with ulcerative colitis or Crohn's disease, or a healthy co-twin of an affected twin (not recorded which). CDR3s include the opening cysteine and the closing phenylalanine or tryptophan.

>TRBJ2-1|TRBV14|16
CASSLLGGAAYNEQFF
>TRBJ1-6|TRBV20-1|13
CSTRLQNNSPLHF
>TRBJ1-1|TRBV20-1|17
CSAREGSSGTPNTEAFF
>TRBJ2-1|TRBV10-3|17
CAIRKTSGGDGGNEQFF
>TRBJ2-1|TRBV29-1|13
CSAGGDSYNEQFF
>TRBJ2-7|TRBV5-1|13
CASSSLGRYEQYF
>TRBJ2-3|TRBV5-1|15
CASSFPDRVADTQYF
>TRBJ2-2|TRBV2|15
CASRRMTGFTGELFF
>TRBJ1-6|TRBV6-2/TRBV6-3|17
CASSLINDRGYNSPLHF
>TRBJ2-1|TRBV12-3/TRBV12-4|14
CASSPPGLPNEQFF
>TRBJ2-7|TRBV27|14
CASSLGQHSYEQYF
>TRBJ2-7|TRBV11-2|15
CASSPSTSGSYEQYF
>TRBJ2-3|TRBV12-3/TRBV12-4|13
CASSSLVPDTQYF
>TRBJ2-2|TRBV7-2|15
CASSGTRGPAGELFF
>TRBJ2-5|TRBV12-3/TRBV12-4|13
CASRIQGKETQYF
>TRBJ1-5|TRBV6-1|16
CASSVTRVPHNQPQHF
>TRBJ1-2|TRBV5-1|13
CATRKTLNYGYTF
>TRBJ2-7|TRBV20-1|14
CSALRQGVYWEQYF
>TRBJ2-7|TRBV4-3|15
CASSQGLAGGSEQYF
>TRBJ1-1|TRBV10-1|13
CASSEEGNTEAFF
>TRBJ2-1|TRBV5-1|15
CASSLEGTTYNEQFF
>TRBJ2-1|TRBV5-1|15
CASSLDGDRSLEQFF
>TRBJ1-5|TRBV20-1|13
CSTQGRENQPQHF
>TRBJ2-3|TRBV15|15
CATSRVLSAPDTQYF
>TRBJ2-7|TRBV7-9|12
CASSTTGVEQYF
>TRBJ2-3|TRBV7-9|14
CASSFSGSPDTQYF
>TRBJ2-1|TRBV6-1|14
CASSVQGAGDEQFF
>TRBJ1-2|TRBV6-5|14
CASSYATGVYGYTF
>TRBJ2-4|TRBV19|15
CASRTSGEGKNIQYF
>TRBJ1-5|TRBV7-8|15
CASSLTGTDNQPQHF
>TRBJ2-7|TRBV28|14
CASSLNLASYEQYF
>TRBJ2-3|TRBV5-1|16
CASSLGNSGRTDTQYF
>TRBJ1-2|TRBV6-1|12
CASGGSTYGYTF
>TRBJ2-3|TRBV20-1|15
CSARDGAGGADTQYF
>TRBJ2-4|TRBV3-1|19
CASSPTGGRLWGEKNIQYF
>TRBJ2-3|TRBV5-1|20
CASSFLARTPMRGSTDTQYF
>TRBJ1-4|TRBV4-3|14
CASSPRQHNEKLFF
>TRBJ2-5|TRBV20-1|13
CSATQGALETQYF
>TRBJ2-7|TRBV19|15
CASSISREYGYEQYF
>TRBJ2-3|TRBV4-2|18
CASSHPGRGLENTDTQYF
>TRBJ2-7|TRBV25-1|15
CASSASGLTLPEQYF